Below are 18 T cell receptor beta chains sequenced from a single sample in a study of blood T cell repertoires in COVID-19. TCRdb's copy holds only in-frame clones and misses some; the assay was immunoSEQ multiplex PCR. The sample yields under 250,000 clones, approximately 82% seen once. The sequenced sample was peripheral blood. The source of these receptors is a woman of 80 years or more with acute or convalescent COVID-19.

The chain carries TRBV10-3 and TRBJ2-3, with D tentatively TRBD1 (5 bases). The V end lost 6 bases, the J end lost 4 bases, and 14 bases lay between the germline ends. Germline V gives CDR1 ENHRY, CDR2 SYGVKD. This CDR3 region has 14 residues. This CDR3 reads CAIRGLGTSDTQYF. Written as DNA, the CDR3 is TGTGCCATCAGGGGGCTCGGAACCTCAGATACGCAGTATTTT.

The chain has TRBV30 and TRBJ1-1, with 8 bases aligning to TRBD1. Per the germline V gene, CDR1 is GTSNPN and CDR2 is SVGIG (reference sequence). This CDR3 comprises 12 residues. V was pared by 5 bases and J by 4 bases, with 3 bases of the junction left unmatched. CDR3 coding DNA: TGTGCCTGGTCAACAGGGGGCACTGAAGCTTTCTTT. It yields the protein CAWSTGGTEAFF.

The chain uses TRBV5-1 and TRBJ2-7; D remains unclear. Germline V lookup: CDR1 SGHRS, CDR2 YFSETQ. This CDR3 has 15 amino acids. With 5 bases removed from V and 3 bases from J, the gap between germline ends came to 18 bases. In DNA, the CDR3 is TGCGCCAGCAGTTCAGTTATGGGCAACCACTACGAGCAGTACTTC. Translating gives CASSSVMGNHYEQYF.

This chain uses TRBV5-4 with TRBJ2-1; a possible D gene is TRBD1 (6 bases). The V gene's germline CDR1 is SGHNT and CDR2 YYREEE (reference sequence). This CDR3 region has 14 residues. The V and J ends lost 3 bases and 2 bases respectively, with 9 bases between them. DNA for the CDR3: TGTGCCAGCAGCTCTGAGGGGGCCTACAATGAGCAGTTCTTC. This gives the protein CASSSEGAYNEQFF.

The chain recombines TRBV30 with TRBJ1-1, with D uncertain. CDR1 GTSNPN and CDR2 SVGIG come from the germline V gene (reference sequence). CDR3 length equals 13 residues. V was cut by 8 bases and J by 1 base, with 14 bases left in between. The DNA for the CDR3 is TGTGCCCGTAGACAAGGCCCGAACACTGAAGCTTTCTTT. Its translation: CARRQGPNTEAFF.

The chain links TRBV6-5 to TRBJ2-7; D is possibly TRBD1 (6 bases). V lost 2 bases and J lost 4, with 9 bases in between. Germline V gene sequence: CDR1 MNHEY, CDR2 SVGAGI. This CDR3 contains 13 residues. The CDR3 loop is CASSYGTKYEQYF. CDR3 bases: TGTGCCAGCAGTTACGGGACAAAGTACGAGCAGTACTTC.

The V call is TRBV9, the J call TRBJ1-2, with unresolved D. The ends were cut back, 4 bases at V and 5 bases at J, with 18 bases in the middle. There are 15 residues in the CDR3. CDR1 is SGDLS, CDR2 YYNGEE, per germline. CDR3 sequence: CASSPVEGGRYGYTF. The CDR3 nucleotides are TGTGCCAGCAGCCCAGTAGAGGGAGGGAGGTATGGCTACACCTTC.

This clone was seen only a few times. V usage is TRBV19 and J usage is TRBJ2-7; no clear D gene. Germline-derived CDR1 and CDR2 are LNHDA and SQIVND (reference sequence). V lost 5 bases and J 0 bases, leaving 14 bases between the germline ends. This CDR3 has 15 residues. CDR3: CASSPISQSSYEQYF. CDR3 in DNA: TGTGCCAGTAGTCCGATTAGCCAGAGCTCCTACGAGCAGTACTTC.

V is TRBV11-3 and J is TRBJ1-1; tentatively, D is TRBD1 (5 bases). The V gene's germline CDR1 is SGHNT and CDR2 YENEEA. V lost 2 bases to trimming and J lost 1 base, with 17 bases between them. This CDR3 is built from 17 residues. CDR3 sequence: CASSLRGAGVGNTEAFF. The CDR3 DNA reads TGTGCCAGCAGCTTACGAGGGGCGGGAGTCGGGAACACTGAAGCTTTCTTT.

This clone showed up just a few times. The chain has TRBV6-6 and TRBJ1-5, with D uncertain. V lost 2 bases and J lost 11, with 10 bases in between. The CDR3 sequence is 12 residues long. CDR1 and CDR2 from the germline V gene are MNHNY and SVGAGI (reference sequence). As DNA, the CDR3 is TGTGCCAGCAGTTACCCGCGAGAGGCCCAGCATTTT. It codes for CASSYPREAQHF.

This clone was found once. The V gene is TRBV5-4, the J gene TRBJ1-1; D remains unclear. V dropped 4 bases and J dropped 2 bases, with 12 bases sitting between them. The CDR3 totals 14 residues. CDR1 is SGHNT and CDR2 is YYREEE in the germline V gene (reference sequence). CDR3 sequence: CASSPWSRNTEAFF. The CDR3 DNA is TGTGCCAGCAGCCCCTGGAGCCGCAACACTGAAGCTTTCTTT.

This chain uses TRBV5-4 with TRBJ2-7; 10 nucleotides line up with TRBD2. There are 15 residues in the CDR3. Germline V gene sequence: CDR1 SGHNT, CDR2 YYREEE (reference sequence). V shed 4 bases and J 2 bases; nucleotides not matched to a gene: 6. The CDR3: CASSPGLAEPYEQYF. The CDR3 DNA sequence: TGTGCCAGCAGCCCTGGACTAGCGGAGCCCTACGAGCAGTACTTC.

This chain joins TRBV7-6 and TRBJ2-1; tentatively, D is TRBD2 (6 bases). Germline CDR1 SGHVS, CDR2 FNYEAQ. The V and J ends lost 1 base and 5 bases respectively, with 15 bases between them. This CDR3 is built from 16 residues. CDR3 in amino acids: CASSLGAGPHDNEQFF. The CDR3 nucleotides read TGTGCCAGCAGCTTAGGCGCGGGGCCCCACGACAATGAGCAGTTCTTC.

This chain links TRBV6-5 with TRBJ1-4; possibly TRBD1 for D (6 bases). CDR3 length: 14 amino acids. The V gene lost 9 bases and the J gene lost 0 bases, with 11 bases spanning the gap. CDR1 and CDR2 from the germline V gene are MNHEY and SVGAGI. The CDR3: CASSQGTTNEKLFF. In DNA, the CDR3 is TGTGCCAGTTCCCAGGGGACAACTAATGAAAAACTGTTTTTT.

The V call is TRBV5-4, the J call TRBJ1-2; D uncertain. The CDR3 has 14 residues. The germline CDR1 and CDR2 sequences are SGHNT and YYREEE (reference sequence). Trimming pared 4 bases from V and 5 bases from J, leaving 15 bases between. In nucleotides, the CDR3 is TGTGCCAGCAGCCAAGGACTGATCGAATATGGCTACACCTTC. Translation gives CASSQGLIEYGYTF.

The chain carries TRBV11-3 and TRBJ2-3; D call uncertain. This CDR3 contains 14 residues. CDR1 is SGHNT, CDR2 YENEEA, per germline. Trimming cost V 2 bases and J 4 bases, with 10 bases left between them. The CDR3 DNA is TGTGCCAGCAGCTTAACAGAAATAGCAGATACGCAGTATTTT. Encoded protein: CASSLTEIADTQYF.

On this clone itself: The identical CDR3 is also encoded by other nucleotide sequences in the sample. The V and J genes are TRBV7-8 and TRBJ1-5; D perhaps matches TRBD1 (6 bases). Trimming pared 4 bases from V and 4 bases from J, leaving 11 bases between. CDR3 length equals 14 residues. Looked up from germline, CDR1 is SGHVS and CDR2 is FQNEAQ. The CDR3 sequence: CASSSDRRNQPQHF. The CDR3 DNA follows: TGTGCCAGCAGCTCCGACAGGAGAAATCAGCCCCAGCATTTT.

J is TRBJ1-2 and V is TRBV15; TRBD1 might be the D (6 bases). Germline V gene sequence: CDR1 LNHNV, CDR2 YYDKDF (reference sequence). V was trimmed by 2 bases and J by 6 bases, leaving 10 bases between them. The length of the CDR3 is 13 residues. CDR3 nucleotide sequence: TGTGCCACCAGCAGACTCCCAGGGGATGGCTACACCTTC. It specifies CATSRLPGDGYTF.